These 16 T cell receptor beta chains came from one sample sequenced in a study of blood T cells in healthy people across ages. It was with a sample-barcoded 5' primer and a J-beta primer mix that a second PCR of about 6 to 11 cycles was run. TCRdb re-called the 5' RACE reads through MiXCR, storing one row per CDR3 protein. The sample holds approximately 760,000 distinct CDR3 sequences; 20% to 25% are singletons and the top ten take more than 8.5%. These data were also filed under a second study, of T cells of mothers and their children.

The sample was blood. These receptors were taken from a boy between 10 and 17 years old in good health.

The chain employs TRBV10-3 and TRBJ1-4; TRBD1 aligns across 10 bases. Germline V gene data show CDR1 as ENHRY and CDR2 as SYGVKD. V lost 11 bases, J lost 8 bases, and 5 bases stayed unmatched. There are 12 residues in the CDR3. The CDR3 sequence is CAAGQGEEKLFF. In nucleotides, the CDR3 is TGTGCCGCAGGACAGGGGGAGGAAAAACTGTTTTTT.

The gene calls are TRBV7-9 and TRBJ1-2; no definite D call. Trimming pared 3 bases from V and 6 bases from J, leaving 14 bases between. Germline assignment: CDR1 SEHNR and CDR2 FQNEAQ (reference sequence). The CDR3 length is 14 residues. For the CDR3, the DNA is TGTGCCAGCAGCTTTAATGACAAGAAGAATGGCTACACCTTC. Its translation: CASSFNDKKNGYTF.

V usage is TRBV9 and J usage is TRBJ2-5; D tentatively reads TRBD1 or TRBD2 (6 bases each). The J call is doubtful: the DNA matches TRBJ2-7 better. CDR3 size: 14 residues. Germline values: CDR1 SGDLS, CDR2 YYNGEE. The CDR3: CASSSVGGVDEQYF. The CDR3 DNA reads TGTGCCAGCAGCTCCGTGGGGGGCGTCGACGAGCAGTACTTC.

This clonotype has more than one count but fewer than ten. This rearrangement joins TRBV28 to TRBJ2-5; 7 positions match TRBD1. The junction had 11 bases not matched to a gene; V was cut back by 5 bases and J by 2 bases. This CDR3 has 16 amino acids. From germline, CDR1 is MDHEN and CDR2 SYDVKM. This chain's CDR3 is CASSPTAGTAQETQYF. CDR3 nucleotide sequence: TGTGCCAGCAGTCCGACTGCCGGGACAGCGCAAGAGACCCAGTACTTC.

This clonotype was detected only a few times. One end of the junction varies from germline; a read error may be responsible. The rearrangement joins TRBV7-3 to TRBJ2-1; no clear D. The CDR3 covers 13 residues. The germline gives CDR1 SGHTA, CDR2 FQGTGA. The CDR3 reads CAGSFGGNNEQFF. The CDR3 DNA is TGTGCCGGCAGCTTCGGCGGCAACAATGAGCAGTTCTTC. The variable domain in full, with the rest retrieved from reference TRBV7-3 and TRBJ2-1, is GAGVSQTPSNKVTEKGKYVELRCDPISGHTALYWYRQSLGQGPEFLIYFQGTGAADDSGLPNDRFFAVRPEGSVSTLKIQRTERGDSAVYLCAGSFGGNNEQFFGPGTRLTVL.

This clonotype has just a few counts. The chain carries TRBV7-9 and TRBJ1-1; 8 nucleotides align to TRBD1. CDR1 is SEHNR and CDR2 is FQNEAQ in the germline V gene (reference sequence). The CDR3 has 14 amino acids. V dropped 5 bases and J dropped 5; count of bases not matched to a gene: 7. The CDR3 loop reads CASSVDRGVTEAFF. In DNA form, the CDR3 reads TGTGCCAGCAGCGTAGACAGGGGAGTGACTGAAGCTTTCTTT.

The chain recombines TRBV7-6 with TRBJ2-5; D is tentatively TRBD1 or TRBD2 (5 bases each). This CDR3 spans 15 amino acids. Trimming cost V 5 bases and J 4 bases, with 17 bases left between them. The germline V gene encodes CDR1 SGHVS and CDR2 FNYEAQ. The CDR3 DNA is TGTGCCAGCAGCATCCTCCCAGGGACGGGAGAGACCCAGTACTTC. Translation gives CASSILPGTGETQYF.

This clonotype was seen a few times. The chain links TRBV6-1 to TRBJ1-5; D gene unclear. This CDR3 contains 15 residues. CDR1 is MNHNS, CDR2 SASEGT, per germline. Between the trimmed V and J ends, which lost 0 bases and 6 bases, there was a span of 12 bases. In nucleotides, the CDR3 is TGTGCCAGCAGTGAAGCGCTGATAAGTAGTCAGCCCCAGCATTTT. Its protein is CASSEALISSQPQHF.

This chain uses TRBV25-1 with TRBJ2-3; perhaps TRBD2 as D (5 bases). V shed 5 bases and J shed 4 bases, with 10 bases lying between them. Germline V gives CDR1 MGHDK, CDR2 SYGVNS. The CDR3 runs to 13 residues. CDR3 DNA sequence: TGTGCCAGCAGTCCGGGGTTCTCAGATACGCAGTATTTT. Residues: CASSPGFSDTQYF.

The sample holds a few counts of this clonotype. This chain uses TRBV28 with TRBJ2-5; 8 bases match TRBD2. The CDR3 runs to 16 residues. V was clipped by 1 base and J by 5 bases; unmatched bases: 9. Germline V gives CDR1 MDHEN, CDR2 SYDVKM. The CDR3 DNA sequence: TGTGCCAGCAGTTTATCCGGGACTAGAGGTTCTGAGACCCAGTACTTC. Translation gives CASSLSGTRGSETQYF.

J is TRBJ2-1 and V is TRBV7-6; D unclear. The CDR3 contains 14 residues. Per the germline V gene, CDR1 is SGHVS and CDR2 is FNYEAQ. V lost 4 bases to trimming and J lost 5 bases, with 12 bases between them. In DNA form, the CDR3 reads TGTGCCAGCAGCTCGACTGGGCTAGACAATGAGCAGTTCTTC. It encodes CASSSTGLDNEQFF. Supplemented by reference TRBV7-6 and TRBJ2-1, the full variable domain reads GAGVSQSPRYKVTKRGQDVALRCDPISGHVSLYWYRQALGQGPEFLTYFNYEAQQDKSGLPNDRFSAERPEGSISTLTIQRTEQRDSAMYRCASSSTGLDNEQFFGPGTRLTVL.

The CDR3 region has the DNA TGTGCCAGCAGTTTTCTCATAGCCCGGAGTAGCCAAAGCTACAATGAGCAGTTCTTC. The encoded protein is CASSFLIARSSQSYNEQFF. The chain links TRBV28 to TRBJ2-1; no firm D call. The CDR3 runs 19 residues. Germline CDR1 reads MDHEN; CDR2 reads SYDVKM. V lost 3 bases to trimming and J lost 3 bases, with 24 bases between them.

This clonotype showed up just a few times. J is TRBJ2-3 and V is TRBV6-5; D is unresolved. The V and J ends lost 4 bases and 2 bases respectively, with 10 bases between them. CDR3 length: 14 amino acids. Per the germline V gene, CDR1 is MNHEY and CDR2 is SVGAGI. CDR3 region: CASSLGSTTDTQYF. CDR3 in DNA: TGTGCCAGCAGTTTGGGCAGCACCACAGATACGCAGTATTTT.

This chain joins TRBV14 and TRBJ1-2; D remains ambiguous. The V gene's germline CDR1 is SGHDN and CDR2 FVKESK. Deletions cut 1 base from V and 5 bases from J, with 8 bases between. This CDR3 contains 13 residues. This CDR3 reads CASSQGRKYGYTF. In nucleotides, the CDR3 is TGTGCCAGCAGCCAAGGCAGGAAGTATGGCTACACCTTC.

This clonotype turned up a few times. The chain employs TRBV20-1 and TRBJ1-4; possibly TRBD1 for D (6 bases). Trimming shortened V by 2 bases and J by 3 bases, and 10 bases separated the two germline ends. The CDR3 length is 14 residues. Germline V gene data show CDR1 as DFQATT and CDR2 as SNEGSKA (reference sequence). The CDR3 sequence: CSARHRESNEKLFF. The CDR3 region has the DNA TGCAGTGCTAGACACAGGGAGTCTAATGAAAAACTGTTTTTT.

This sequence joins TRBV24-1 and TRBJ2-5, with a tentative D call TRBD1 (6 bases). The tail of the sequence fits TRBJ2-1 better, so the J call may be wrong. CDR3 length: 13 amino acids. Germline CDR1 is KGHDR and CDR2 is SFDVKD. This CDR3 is CATARDTCNEQFF. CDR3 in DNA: TGTGCCACCGCCCGGGACACGTGCAATGAGCAGTTCTTC.